The entry below describes one TCR beta chain. Its antigen remains unknown. This specimen belongs to a study of T cell responses to AZD1222 COVID-19 vaccine. The overall study: It was second doses at about 4 or about 12 weeks that were pooled. Study-level points and caveats: Possibly, clonal diversity was underestimated; donors were largely white British and included more females.

Trimming took 3 bases from V and 0 from J, leaving 10 bases between them. The CDR3 extends over 14 amino acids. Germline CDR1 is SGHRS and CDR2 is YFSETQ. Generated by immunoSEQ multiplex PCR, the TCRdb table keeps only in-frame clones and is missing some. The table records 84,000 or so clones, over 70% of them present only once. The chain uses TRBV5-1 and TRBJ2-7; D unclear. Sequencing was performed on peripheral blood, taken on day 0 of AZD1222 vaccination. The origin of this receptor is an adult in good health. CDR3 sequence (DNA): TGCGCCAGCAGCTGGACGGGTTTCTCCTACGAGCAGTACTTC. Translation: CASSWTGFSYEQYF.